The 24 T cell receptor beta chains below were found in one sample sequenced in a study of shared clonotypes between healthy human individuals (dated by TCRdb to between 2020 and 2021). Libraries were made using the immunoSEQ multiplex PCR assay. Held by TCRdb, this immuneACCESS table contains in-frame sequences only and omits some clones. Under half of the omission traces to an unresolved V gene where checked; the cause of the rest is unknown. In this sample the table shows millions of clones, about 95% of which occur a single time. The ten largest clones add up to about 1.1% of the sample. CD8 naive samples consisted of CD45RO-negative cells that were positively selected for CCR7, yielding a CD45RA+CCR7+ population without TemRA cells. Specimen: naive CD8+ T cells sorted from blood. The cell subset or site tag for this specimen amounts to: CD45RA+CCR7+. These receptor sequences come from a man younger than 35 in good health.

The chain joins TRBV5-4 to TRBJ2-5; D may be TRBD1 or TRBD2 (6 bases each). CDR1 is SGHNT, CDR2 YYREEE, per germline (reference sequence). The CDR3 extends over 13 amino acids. The germline V and J ends were trimmed by 3 bases and 9 bases, with 15 bases remaining between them. The CDR3 spells CASSSSLEGAQYF. As DNA, the CDR3 is TGTGCCAGCAGCTCTTCTCTGGAGGGGGCCCAGTACTTC.

The chain is built from TRBV12-5 and TRBJ2-7; D possibly matches TRBD1 or TRBD2 (6 bases each). V lost 4 bases and J lost 6, with 13 bases in between. The CDR3 loop spans 13 amino acids. Germline CDR1 is LGHNT and CDR2 is FRNRAP. The CDR3 coding sequence is TGTGCTAGTGGTTCTGGGGGGACACCCGAGCAGTACTTC. It translates to CASGSGGTPEQYF.

The gene calls are TRBV9 and TRBJ1-2; D is perhaps TRBD1 (5 bases). The germline V gene encodes CDR1 SGDLS and CDR2 YYNGEE. CDR3 length: 13 amino acids. V gave up 3 bases and J gave up 7 bases, with 13 bases separating them. The CDR3 nucleotides are TGTGCCAGCAGCGGCACGGGAAGGGGTGGCTACACCTTC. Translated: CASSGTGRGGYTF.

This chain links TRBV11-2 with TRBJ2-5; D perhaps matches TRBD2 (5 bases). Per the germline V gene, CDR1 is SGHAT and CDR2 is FQNNGV. CDR3 length: 15 amino acids. Trimming left V 1 base short and J 2 bases short, with 11 bases between. In DNA, the CDR3 is TGTGCCAGCAGCTTAGCTTCCCGGGGTCAAGAGACCCAGTACTTC. Amino acid sequence: CASSLASRGQETQYF.

This clone showed up just a few times. This rearrangement joins TRBV10-2 to TRBJ2-1; no reliable D call. Germline V gene lookup returns CDR1 WSHSY and CDR2 SAAADI. The CDR3 contains 12 residues. The V end was cut by 9 bases, the J end by 8 bases, with 14 bases between. The CDR3 sequence is CARTDIRHEQFF. CDR3 nucleotides: TGCGCCAGAACAGATATTAGGCATGAGCAGTTCTTC.

The V gene is TRBV5-1, the J gene TRBJ1-3; D remains unclear. V was pared by 4 bases and J by 1 base, with 12 bases between. The CDR3 sequence is 15 residues long. CDR1 and CDR2 (germline): SGHRS, YFSETQ. The CDR3 DNA reads as TGCGCCAGCAGCGAGGACGGCAATTCTGGAAACACCATATATTTT. Translating it yields CASSEDGNSGNTIYF.

The chain joins TRBV5-1 to TRBJ2-5; D tentatively reads TRBD1 or TRBD2 (5 bases each). Trimming removed 0 bases from V and 1 base from J, with 16 bases in between. This CDR3 has 17 amino acids. Per the germline V gene, CDR1 is SGHRS and CDR2 is YFSETQ. CDR3 region: CASSLAGLGVPQETQYF. The CDR3 coding sequence is TGCGCCAGCAGCTTGGCCGGGCTGGGGGTGCCCCAAGAGACCCAGTACTTC. Together with reference TRBV5-1 and TRBJ2-5, the CDR3 gives the full variable domain: KAGVTQTPRYLIKTRGQQVTLSCSPISGHRSVSWYQQTPGQGLQFLFEYFSETQRNKGNFPGRFSGRQFSNSRSEMNVSTLELGDSALYLCASSLAGLGVPQETQYFGPGTRLLVL.

A remark on this clone: This specimen includes other DNA sequences encoding the same CDR3. V usage is TRBV15 and J usage is TRBJ2-7, with D perhaps TRBD1 (6 bases). The CDR3 totals 13 residues. V lost 5 bases, J lost 2 bases, and 10 bases lay in between. The germline V gene encodes CDR1 LNHNV and CDR2 YYDKDF (reference sequence). The CDR3: CATSGGQAYEQYF. The CDR3 bases are TGTGCCACCAGCGGGGGACAAGCCTACGAGCAGTACTTC.

The CDR3 sequence is CASSYGDNEQFF. As DNA, the CDR3 is TGCGCCAGCAGTTATGGGGACAATGAGCAGTTCTTC. V usage is TRBV10-1 and J usage is TRBJ2-1, with no clear D. The length of the CDR3 is 12 residues. V lost 5 bases and J 5 bases, leaving 7 bases between the germline ends. Germline assignment: CDR1 WNHNN and CDR2 SYGVQD (reference sequence).

This chain links TRBV10-3 with TRBJ1-1; no reliable D call. The germline gives CDR1 ENHRY, CDR2 SYGVKD. This CDR3 comprises 14 residues. Trimming cost V 11 bases and J 1 base, with 17 bases left between them. The CDR3 nucleotides read TGTGCCGTCAAACGTCCAGGCACGAACACTGAAGCTTTCTTT. Translating it yields CAVKRPGTNTEAFF.

This chain connects TRBV10-3 to TRBJ2-1; D possibly corresponds to TRBD2 (5 bases). Germline V gene sequence: CDR1 ENHRY, CDR2 SYGVKD. This CDR3 contains 12 residues. V dropped 6 bases and J dropped 8 bases, with 11 bases sitting between them. CDR3 region: CAISDDGDEQFF. In DNA form, the CDR3 reads TGTGCCATCAGCGACGACGGGGATGAGCAGTTCTTC.

This sequence joins TRBV27 and TRBJ2-7; TRBD1 aligns across 9 bases. This CDR3 spans 14 amino acids. Trimming cost V 8 bases and J 5 bases; bases outside gene matches: 10. CDR1 and CDR2 (germline): MNHEY, SMNVEV (reference sequence). For the CDR3, the DNA is TGTGCCAGCGGAACAGGGGGCGATCCTAACGAGCAGTACTTC. Protein product: CASGTGGDPNEQYF.

Worth noting for this clone: Other nucleotide sequences from this sample produce the same CDR3. CDR3 sequence: CASSLGPSYEQYF. The CDR3, as DNA: TGTGCCAGCAGCTTAGGGCCCTCCTACGAGCAGTACTTC. The chain joins TRBV7-6 to TRBJ2-7; unclear D gene. Per germline, CDR1 SGHVS and CDR2 FNYEAQ. Trimming cost V 1 base and J 0 bases, with 4 bases left between them. The length of the CDR3 is 13 residues.

The chain links TRBV27 to TRBJ2-2; D is unclear. V lost 4 bases, J lost 1 base, and 13 bases lay in between. The CDR3 spans 16 residues. CDR1 is MNHEY and CDR2 is SMNVEV in the germline V gene (reference sequence). The CDR3 DNA reads as TGTGCCAGCAGTTCCCAAACCCTGCTGAACACCGGGGAGCTGTTTTTT. Protein: CASSSQTLLNTGELFF.

In regard to this clone: Distinct nucleotide sequences in the sample also encode this CDR3. This chain links TRBV6-5 with TRBJ2-7; tentatively, D is TRBD2 (6 bases). CDR3 size: 14 residues. In germline, CDR1 is MNHEY, CDR2 SVGAGI. V was trimmed by 2 bases and J by 4 bases, leaving 12 bases between them. The CDR3 here is CASSYGGGSYEQYF. The CDR3 DNA reads as TGTGCCAGCAGTTACGGGGGAGGTTCTTACGAGCAGTACTTC.

V gene TRBV28 combines with J gene TRBJ1-1, with D possibly TRBD1 on 6 matching bases. V was clipped by 10 bases and J by 3 bases, with 15 bases between them. CDR1 is MDHEN and CDR2 is SYDVKM in the germline V gene. CDR3 size: 13 residues. This CDR3 reads CATAPGADTEAFF. The CDR3 DNA follows: TGTGCCACCGCCCCAGGGGCAGACACTGAAGCTTTCTTT.

The V gene is TRBV29-1, the J gene TRBJ2-7, with TRBD1 matching 7 bases. The CDR3 runs 15 residues. Germline V gene data show CDR1 as SQVTM and CDR2 as ANQGSEA. V lost 1 base to trimming and J lost 4 bases; unmatched junction nucleotides: 10. The CDR3 loop reads CSVEGRQGMMYEQYF. CDR3 DNA: TGCAGCGTTGAAGGGAGACAGGGAATGATGTACGAGCAGTACTTC.

In this sample, this clone turned up a few times. The sample carries other DNA sequences with the same CDR3. This chain connects TRBV5-1 to TRBJ1-3; D unclear. The V gene's germline CDR1 is SGHRS and CDR2 YFSETQ. Trimming took 0 bases from V and 0 from J, leaving 4 bases between them. The CDR3 loop spans 14 amino acids. The CDR3 loop reads CASSLGSSGNTIYF. CDR3 sequence (DNA): TGCGCCAGCAGCTTGGGGAGCTCTGGAAACACCATATATTTT. Full variable domain (missing parts from reference TRBV5-1 and TRBJ1-3): KAGVTQTPRYLIKTRGQQVTLSCSPISGHRSVSWYQQTPGQGLQFLFEYFSETQRNKGNFPGRFSGRQFSNSRSEMNVSTLELGDSALYLCASSLGSSGNTIYFGEGSWLTVV.

The chain has TRBV11-1 and TRBJ2-7; 9 bases align to TRBD1. The CDR3 covers 17 residues. Germline V CDR1 and CDR2: SGHAT, FQDESV (reference sequence). Trimming removed 4 bases from V and 6 bases from J; junction bases left unmatched: 16. DNA of the CDR3: TGTGCCAGCAGCTCCGGGACAGGGCCTTTTTCCTCATCCGAGCAGTACTTC. This codes for CASSSGTGPFSSSEQYF.

Here the CDR3 DNA reads TGTGCCAGCTCACCCCCGGGACCCCTAAGTCCCTACGAGCAGTACTTC. Protein: CASSPPGPLSPYEQYF. The rearrangement uses TRBV18 and TRBJ2-7, with D perhaps matching TRBD1 or TRBD2 (5 bases each). The ends were cut back, 3 bases at V and 2 bases at J, with 17 bases in the middle. CDR1 is KGHSH and CDR2 is LQKENI in the germline V gene. The CDR3 is 16 amino acids.

The V gene is TRBV4-3, the J gene TRBJ2-2; 9 nucleotides line up with TRBD1. Germline V gene data show CDR1 as LGHNA and CDR2 as YSLEER. The CDR3 spans 16 residues. The ends lost 1 base at V and 4 bases at J; junction bases unmatched: 4. The CDR3 region is CASSQVQGAFTGELFF. CDR3 DNA: TGCGCCAGCAGCCAAGTACAGGGGGCCTTCACCGGGGAGCTGTTTTTT.

The rearrangement joins TRBV29-1 to TRBJ2-2; tentative D call: TRBD2 (5 bases). This CDR3 region has 15 residues. The germline V and J ends were trimmed by 5 bases and 5 bases, with 18 bases remaining between them. The germline CDR1 and CDR2 sequences are SQVTM and ANQGSEA. CDR3 coding DNA: TGCAGCGTTACGTCTAGTGGGAGTGCGACCGGGGAGCTGTTTTTT. Protein product: CSVTSSGSATGELFF.

V and J are TRBV29-1 and TRBJ1-1; D may be TRBD1 (5 bases). The CDR3 has 11 amino acids. CDR1 and CDR2 from the germline V gene are SQVTM and ANQGSEA. The CDR3 loop reads CGGRANTEAFF. CDR3 in DNA: TGCGGGGGGAGGGCGAATACTGAAGCTTTCTTT.

The chain couples TRBV6-7 to TRBJ2-1; D possibly corresponds to TRBD2 (6 bases). TRBV6-7 qualifies as an ORF whose function is uncertain. Trimming removed 5 bases at V and 9 bases at J, with 14 bases between. CDR3 length equals 13 residues. CDR3 nucleotides: TGTGCCAGCAGTCGCTCGGCGGGACTTGAGCAGTTCTTC. Translated: CASSRSAGLEQFF.